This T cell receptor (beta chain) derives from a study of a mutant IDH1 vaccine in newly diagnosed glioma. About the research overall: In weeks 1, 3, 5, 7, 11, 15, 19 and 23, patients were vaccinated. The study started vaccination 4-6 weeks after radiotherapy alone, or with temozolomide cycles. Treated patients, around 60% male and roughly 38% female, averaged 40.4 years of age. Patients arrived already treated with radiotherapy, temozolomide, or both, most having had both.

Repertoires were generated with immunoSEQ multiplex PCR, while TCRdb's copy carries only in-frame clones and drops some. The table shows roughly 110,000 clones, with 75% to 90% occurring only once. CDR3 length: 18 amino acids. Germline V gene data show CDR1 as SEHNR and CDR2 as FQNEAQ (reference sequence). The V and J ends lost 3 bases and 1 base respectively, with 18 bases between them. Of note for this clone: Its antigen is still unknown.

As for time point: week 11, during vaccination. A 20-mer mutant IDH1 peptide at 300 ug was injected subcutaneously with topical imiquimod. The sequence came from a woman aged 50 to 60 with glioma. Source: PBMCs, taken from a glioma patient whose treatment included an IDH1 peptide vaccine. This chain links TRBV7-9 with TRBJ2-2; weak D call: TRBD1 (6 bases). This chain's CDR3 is CASSLIGVQGLNTGELFF. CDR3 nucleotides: TGTGCCAGCAGCTTGATTGGGGTTCAGGGGTTGAACACCGGGGAGCTGTTTTTT.